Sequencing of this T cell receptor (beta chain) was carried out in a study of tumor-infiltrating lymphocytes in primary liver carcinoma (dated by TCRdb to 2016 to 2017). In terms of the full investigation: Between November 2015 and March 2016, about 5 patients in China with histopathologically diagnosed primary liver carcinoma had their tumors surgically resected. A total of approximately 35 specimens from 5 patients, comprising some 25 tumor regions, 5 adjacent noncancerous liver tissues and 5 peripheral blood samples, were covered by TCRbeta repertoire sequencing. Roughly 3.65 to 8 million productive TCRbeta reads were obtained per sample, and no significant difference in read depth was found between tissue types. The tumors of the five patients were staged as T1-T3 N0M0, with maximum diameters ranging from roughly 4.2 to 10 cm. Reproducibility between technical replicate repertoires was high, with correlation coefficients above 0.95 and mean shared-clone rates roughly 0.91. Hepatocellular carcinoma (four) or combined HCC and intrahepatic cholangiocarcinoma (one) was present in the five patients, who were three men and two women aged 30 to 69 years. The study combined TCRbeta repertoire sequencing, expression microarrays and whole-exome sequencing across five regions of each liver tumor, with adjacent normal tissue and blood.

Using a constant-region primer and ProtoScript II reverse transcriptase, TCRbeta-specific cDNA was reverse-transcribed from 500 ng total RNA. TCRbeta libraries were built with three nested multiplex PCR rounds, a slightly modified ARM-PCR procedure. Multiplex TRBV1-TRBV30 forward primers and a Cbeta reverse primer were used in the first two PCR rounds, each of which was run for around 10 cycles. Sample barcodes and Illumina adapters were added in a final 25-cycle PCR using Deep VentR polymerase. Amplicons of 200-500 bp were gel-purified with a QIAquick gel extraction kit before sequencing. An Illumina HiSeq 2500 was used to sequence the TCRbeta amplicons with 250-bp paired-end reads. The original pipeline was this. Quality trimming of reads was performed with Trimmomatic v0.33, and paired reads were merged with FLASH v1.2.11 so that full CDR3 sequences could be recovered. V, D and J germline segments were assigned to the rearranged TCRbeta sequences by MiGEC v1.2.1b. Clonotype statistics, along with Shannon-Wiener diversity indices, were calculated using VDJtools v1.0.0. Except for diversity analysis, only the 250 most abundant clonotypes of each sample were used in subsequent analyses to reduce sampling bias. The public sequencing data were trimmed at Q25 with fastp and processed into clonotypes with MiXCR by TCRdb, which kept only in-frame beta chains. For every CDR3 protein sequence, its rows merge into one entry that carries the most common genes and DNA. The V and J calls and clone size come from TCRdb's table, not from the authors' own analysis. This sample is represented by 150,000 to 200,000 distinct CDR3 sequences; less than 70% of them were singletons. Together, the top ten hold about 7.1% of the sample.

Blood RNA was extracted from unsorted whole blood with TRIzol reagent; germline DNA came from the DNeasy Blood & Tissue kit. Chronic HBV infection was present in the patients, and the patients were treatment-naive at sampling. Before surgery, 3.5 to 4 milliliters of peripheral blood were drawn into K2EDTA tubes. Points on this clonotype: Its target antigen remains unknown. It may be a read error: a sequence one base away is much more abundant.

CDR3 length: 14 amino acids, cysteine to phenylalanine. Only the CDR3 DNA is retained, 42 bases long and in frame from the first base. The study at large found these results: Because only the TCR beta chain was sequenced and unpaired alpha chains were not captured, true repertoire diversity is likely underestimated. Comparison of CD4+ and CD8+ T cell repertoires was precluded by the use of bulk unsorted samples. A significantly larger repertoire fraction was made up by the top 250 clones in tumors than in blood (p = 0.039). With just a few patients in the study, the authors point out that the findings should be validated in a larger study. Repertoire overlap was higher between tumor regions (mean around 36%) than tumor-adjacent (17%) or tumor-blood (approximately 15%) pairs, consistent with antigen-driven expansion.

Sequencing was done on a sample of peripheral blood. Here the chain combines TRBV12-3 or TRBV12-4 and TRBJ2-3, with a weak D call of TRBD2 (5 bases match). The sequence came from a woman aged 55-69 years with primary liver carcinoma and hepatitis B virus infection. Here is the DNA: TGTGCCAGCAGTTTCTCCGGAGGCACATATACGCAGTATTTT. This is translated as CASSFSGGTYTQYF.